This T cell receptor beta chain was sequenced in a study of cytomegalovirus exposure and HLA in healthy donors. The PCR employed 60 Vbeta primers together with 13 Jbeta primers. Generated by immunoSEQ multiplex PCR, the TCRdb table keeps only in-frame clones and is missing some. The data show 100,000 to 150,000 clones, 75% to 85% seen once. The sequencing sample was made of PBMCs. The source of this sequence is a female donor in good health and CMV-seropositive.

CDR3 sequence reads: CASSPGRAGGRGYTF. The CDR3 region has the DNA TGTGCCAGCAGTCCGGGGAGGGCGGGGGGTAGGGGCTACACCTTC. V is TRBV28 and J is TRBJ1-2; tentatively, D is TRBD1 (5 bases). V was clipped by 5 bases and J by 8 bases, with 21 bases between them. This CDR3 region has 15 residues. Germline lookup yields CDR1 MDHEN and CDR2 SYDVKM.